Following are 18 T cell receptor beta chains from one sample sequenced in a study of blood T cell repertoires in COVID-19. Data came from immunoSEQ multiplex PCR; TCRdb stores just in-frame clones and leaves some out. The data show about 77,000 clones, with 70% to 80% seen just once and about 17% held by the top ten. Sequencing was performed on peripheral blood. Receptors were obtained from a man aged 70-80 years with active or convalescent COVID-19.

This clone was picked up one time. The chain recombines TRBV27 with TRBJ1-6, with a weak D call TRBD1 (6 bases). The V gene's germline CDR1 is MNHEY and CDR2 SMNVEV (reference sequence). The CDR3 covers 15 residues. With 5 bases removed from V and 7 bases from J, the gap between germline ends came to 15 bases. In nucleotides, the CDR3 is TGTGCCAGCAGTAACACCCAGGGGCCCAATTCACCCCTCCACTTT. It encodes CASSNTQGPNSPLHF.

CDR3 loop: CASSTDFIGTGFDEQFF. The DNA of the CDR3 is TGTGCCAGCAGCACAGATTTTATCGGGACAGGGTTCGATGAGCAGTTCTTC. The rearrangement links TRBV11-2 to TRBJ2-1; TRBD1 matches 9 bases. This CDR3 is built from 17 residues. With V trimmed by 5 bases and J by 8 bases, 16 bases remained unmatched. The germline V gene encodes CDR1 SGHAT and CDR2 FQNNGV.

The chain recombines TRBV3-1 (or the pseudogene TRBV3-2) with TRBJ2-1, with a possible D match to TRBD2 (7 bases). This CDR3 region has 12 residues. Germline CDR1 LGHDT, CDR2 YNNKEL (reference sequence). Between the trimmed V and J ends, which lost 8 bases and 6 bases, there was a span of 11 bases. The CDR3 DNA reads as TGTGCCAGCGGGGGGGCCGGCAATGAGCAGTTCTTC. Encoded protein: CASGGAGNEQFF.

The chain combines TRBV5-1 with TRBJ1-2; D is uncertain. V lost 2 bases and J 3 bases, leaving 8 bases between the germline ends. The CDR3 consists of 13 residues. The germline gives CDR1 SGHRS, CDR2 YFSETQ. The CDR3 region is CASSFEGDYGYTF. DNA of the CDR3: TGCGCCAGCAGCTTTGAGGGCGACTATGGCTACACCTTC.

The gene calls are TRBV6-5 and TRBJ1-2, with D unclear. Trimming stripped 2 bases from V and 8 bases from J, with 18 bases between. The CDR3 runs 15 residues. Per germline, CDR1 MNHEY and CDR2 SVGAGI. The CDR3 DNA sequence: TGTGCCAGCAGTTACCAATTCGAGGAGGCCGTCGGCTACACCTTC. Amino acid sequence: CASSYQFEEAVGYTF.

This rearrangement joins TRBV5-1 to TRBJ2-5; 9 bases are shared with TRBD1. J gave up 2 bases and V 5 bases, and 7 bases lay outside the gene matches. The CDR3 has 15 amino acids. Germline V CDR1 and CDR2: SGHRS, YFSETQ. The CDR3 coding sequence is TGCGCCAGCAGGTCGACAGGGGGACCACAAGAGACCCAGTACTTC. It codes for CASRSTGGPQETQYF.

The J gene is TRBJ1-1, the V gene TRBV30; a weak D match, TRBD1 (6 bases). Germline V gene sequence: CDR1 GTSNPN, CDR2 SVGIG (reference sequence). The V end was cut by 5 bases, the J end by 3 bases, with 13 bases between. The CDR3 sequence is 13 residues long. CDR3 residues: CAWEANRDTEAFF. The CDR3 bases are TGTGCCTGGGAGGCGAACAGGGACACTGAAGCTTTCTTT.

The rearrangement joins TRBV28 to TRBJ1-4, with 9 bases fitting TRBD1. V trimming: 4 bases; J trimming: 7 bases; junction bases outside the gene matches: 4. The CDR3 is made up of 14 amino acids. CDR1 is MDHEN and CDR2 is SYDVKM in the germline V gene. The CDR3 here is CASSYPDRGEKLFF. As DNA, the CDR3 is TGTGCCAGCAGTTATCCGGACAGGGGTGAAAAACTGTTTTTT.

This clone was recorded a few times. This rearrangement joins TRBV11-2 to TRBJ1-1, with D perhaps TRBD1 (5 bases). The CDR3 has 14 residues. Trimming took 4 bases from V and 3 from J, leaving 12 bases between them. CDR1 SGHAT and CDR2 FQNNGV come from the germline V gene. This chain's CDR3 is CASSWMTGDTEAFF. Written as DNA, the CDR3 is TGTGCCAGCAGCTGGATGACGGGGGACACTGAAGCTTTCTTT.

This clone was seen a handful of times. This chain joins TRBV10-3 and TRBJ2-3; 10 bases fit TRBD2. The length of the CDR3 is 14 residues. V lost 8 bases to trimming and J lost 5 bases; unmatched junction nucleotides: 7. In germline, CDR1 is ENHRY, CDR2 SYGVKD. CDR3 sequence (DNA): TGTGCCATCGGCGAGCGGGGGGGGGAAGATACGCAGTATTTT. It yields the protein CAIGERGGEDTQYF.

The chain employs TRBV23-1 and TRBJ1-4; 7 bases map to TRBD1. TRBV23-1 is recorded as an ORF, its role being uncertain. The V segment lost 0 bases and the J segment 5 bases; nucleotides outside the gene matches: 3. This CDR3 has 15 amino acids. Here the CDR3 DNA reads TGCGCCAGCAGTCAATCAAGGGGGCTAAATGAAAAACTGTTTTTT. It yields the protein CASSQSRGLNEKLFF.

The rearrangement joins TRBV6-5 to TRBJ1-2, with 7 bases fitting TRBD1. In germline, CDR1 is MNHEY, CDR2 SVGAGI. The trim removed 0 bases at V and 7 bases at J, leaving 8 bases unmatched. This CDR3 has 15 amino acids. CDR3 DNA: TGTGCCAGCAGTTACTCGAACCAGGGGGATCGTGGCTACACCTTC. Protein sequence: CASSYSNQGDRGYTF.

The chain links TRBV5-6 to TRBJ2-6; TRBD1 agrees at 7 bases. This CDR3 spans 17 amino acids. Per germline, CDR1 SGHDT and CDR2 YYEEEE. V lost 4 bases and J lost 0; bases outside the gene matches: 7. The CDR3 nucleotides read TGTGCCAGCAGCCTAACAGGGGAACTCTCTGGGGCCAACGTCCTGACTTTC. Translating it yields CASSLTGELSGANVLTF.

The CDR3 protein is CASSQAGTGAQETQYF. The CDR3 region has the DNA TGTGCCAGCAGCCAAGCCGGGACAGGTGCCCAAGAGACCCAGTACTTC. The chain links TRBV4-2 to TRBJ2-5; 8 bases agree with TRBD1. The germline gives CDR1 LGHNA, CDR2 YNFKEQ. Trimming took 1 base from V and 1 from J; bases not matched to a gene: 5. The length of the CDR3 is 16 residues.

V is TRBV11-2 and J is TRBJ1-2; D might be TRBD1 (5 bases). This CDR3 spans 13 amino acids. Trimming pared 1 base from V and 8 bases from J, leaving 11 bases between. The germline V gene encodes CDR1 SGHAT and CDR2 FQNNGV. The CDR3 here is CASSLGEGVGYTF. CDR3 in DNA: TGTGCCAGCAGCTTAGGGGAAGGGGTCGGCTACACCTTC. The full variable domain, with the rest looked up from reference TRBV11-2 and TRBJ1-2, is EAGVAQSPRYKIIEKRQSVAFWCNPISGHATLYWYQQILGQGPKLLIQFQNNGVVDDSQLPKDRFSAERLKGVDSTLKIQPAKLEDSAVYLCASSLGEGVGYTFGSGTRLTVV.

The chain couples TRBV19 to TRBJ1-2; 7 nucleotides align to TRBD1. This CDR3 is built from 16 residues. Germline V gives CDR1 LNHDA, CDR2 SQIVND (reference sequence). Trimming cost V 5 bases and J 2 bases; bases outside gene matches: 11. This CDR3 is CASSVSWTGGNYGYTF. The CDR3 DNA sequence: TGTGCCAGTAGTGTAAGCTGGACAGGCGGGAACTATGGCTACACCTTC.

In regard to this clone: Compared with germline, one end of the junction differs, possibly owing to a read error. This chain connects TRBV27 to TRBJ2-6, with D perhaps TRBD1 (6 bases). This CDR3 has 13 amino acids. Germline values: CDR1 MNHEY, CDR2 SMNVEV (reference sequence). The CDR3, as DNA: TGTGCCAGCAGTCCTAACAGGGCCAACATCCTGACTTTC. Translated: CASSPNRANILTF.

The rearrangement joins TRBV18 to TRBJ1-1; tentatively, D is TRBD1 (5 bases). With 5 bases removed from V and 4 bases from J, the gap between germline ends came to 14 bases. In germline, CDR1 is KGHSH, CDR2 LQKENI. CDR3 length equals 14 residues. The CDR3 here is CASSSGGSATEAFF. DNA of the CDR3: TGTGCCAGCTCATCTGGGGGGAGTGCCACTGAAGCTTTCTTT.